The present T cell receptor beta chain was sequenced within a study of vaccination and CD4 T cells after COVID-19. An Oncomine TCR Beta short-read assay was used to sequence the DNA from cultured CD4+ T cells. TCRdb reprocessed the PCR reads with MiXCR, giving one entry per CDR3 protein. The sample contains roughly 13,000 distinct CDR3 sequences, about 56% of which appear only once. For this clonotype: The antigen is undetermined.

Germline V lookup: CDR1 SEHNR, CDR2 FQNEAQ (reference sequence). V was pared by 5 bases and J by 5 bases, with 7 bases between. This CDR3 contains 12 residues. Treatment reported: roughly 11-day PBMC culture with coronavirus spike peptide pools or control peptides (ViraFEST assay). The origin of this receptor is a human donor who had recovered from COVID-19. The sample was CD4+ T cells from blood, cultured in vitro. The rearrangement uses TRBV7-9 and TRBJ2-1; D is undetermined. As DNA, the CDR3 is TGTGCCAGCAGCAATCTACACAATGAGCAGTTCTTC. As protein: CASSNLHNEQFF.